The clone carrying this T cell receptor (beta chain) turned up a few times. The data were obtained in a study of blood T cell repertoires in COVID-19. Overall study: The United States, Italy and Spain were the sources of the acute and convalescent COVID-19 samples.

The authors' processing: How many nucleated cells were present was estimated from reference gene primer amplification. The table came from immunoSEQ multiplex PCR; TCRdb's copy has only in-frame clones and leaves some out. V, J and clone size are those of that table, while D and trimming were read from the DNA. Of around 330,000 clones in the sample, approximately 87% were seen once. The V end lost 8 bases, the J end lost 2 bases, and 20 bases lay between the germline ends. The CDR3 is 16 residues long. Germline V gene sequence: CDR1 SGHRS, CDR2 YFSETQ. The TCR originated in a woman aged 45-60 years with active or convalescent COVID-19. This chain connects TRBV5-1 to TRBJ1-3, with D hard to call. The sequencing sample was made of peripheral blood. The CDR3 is CASTLGERVAGNTIYF. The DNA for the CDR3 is TGCGCCAGTACATTGGGAGAAAGGGTAGCTGGAAACACCATATATTTT.